This T cell receptor beta chain was sequenced during a study of blood T cell repertoires in COVID-19. Study information: PBMCs, B-cell-depleted T cells, or T cells were the source of the cDNA or gDNA that made up the material.

The table came from immunoSEQ multiplex PCR; TCRdb's copy has only in-frame clones and leaves some out. The sample carries approximately 170,000 clones, 70% to 85% recorded once. V was trimmed by 6 bases and J by 4 bases, leaving 9 bases between them. The CDR3 has 12 residues. The germline gives CDR1 LNHDA, CDR2 SQIVND (reference sequence). In its sample, this clone was seen a few times. This sequence was found in a woman aged 50 to 65 with acute or convalescent COVID-19. The rearrangement joins TRBV19 to TRBJ2-5; D remains ambiguous. The sample comprised peripheral blood. CDR3 bases: TGTGCCAGTAGCCAGGCGCGAGAGACCCAGTACTTC. The encoded protein is CASSQARETQYF. The full variable domain, rest sourced from reference TRBV19 and TRBJ2-5, is DGGITQSPKYLFRKEGQNVTLSCEQNLNHDAMYWYRQDPGQGLRLIYYSQIVNDFQKGDIAEGYSVSREKKESFPLTVTSAQKNPTAFYLCASSQARETQYFGPGTRLLVL.